A selection of T cell receptor beta chains follows, all from one sample in a study of blood T cell repertoires in COVID-19. Data came from immunoSEQ multiplex PCR; TCRdb stores just in-frame clones and leaves some out. This table holds around 270,000 clones, 85% to 90% found once. The sample comprised peripheral blood. Receptor source: a man aged 40-49 years with acute or convalescent COVID-19. Both conserved end residues are part of each CDR3. The D gene is left open where the match is weak. Size values are once, few and many counts, or a class for expanded clones, and some rows have none.

d_call,j_call,v_call,clone_size,cdr3_nt,cdr3_aa
NA,TRBJ2-1,TRBV12-3/TRBV12-4,NA,TGTGCCACCCAGCCGGGGACCTACAATGAGCAGTTCTTC,CATQPGTYNEQFF
NA,TRBJ1-2,TRBV5-1,NA,TGCGCCAGCAGCTTGGGGCAGGCCCTTAACTATGGCTACACCTTC,CASSLGQALNYGYTF
NA,TRBJ2-3,TRBV7-3,NA,TGTGCCAGCAGTTACAGGGGGAGGGGCACAGATACGCAGTATTTT,CASSYRGRGTDTQYF
TRBD1,TRBJ1-2,TRBV4-1,NA,TGCGCCAGCAGCCAAGCGGGACAGGAGAGGGATGGCTACACCTTC,CASSQAGQERDGYTF
NA,TRBJ2-3,TRBV21-1,NA,TGTGCCAGCAGCAAAGCGCGGGGGGGCCAGGTTGTTAAAACAGATACGCAGTATTTT,CASSKARGGQVVKTDTQYF
TRBD1,TRBJ2-7,TRBV13,NA,TGTGCCAGCAGCTTAGCCGGGACAGGGGGCTTCGAGCAGTACTTC,CASSLAGTGGFEQYF
NA,TRBJ1-1,TRBV19,NA,TGTGCCAGCAGCTGGGGGGCGGGGGCAGCTGAGGCTTTCTTT,CASSWGAGAAEAFF
TRBD1,TRBJ1-1,TRBV2,NA,TGTGCCAGCAGTTACAGGGGGCGAATGAACACTGAAGCTTTCTTT,CASSYRGRMNTEAFF
NA,TRBJ2-2,TRBV3-1/TRBV3-2,few,TGTGCCAGCAGCCAAGTAAGCGGCACCGGGGAGCTGTTTTTT,CASSQVSGTGELFF
NA,TRBJ1-5,TRBV2,once,TGTGCCAGCAGTGTCGGGAGGATGAATCAGCCCCAGCATTTT,CASSVGRMNQPQHF
NA,TRBJ1-5,TRBV5-5,NA,TGTGCCAGCAGTCTCGGAACACAGGGCAATCAGCCCCAGCATTTT,CASSLGTQGNQPQHF
NA,TRBJ1-5,TRBV4-1,NA,TGCGCCAGCAGCCAAGGACAGGCCTACGGGGGCAATCAGCCCCAGCATTTT,CASSQGQAYGGNQPQHF
TRBD1,TRBJ1-1,TRBV24-1,NA,TGTGCCACCAGTGCCGGGACAGGGGGCGATGCTTTCTTT,CATSAGTGGDAFF
TRBD1,TRBJ1-2,TRBV9,NA,TGTGCCAGCAGCGTAGAAGGGACAGGGTTTCGTGGCTACACCTTC,CASSVEGTGFRGYTF
NA,TRBJ2-2,TRBV5-1,many,TGCGCCAGCAGCTTGGAAGCGGCCGGGGAGCTGTTTTTT,CASSLEAAGELFF
NA,TRBJ1-6,TRBV5-6,few,TGTGCCAGCAGCTTGGGACAGGTGAATAATTCACCCCTCCACTTT,CASSLGQVNNSPLHF
TRBD1,TRBJ1-6,TRBV6-5,NA,TGTGCCAGCAGACCGGGACAGGGGAGTTCACCCCTCCACTTT,CASRPGQGSSPLHF
TRBD1,TRBJ1-6,TRBV6-6,NA,TGTGCCAGCAGCCCGCAGGGGGCATCGGGGAATTCACCCCTCCACTTT,CASSPQGASGNSPLHF
TRBD1,TRBJ1-2,TRBV6-4,NA,TGTGCCAGCAGTCGGACAGGGGGCAACTATGGCTACACCTTC,CASSRTGGNYGYTF
NA,TRBJ2-2,TRBV9,NA,TGTGCCAGCAGCTCGGGACTGTACACCGGGGAGCTGTTTTTT,CASSSGLYTGELFF
TRBD1,TRBJ1-2,TRBV5-1,NA,TGCGCCAGCAGCTTCAGGGGGGAAAACGGCTACACCTTC,CASSFRGENGYTF
NA,TRBJ2-2,TRBV6-5,NA,TGTGCCAGCAGTTACCGGTTGAACACCGGGGAGCTGTTTTTT,CASSYRLNTGELFF
NA,TRBJ1-6,TRBV6-5,NA,TGTGCCAGCAGACGGGATTATAATTCACCCCTCCACTTT,CASRRDYNSPLHF
TRBD1,TRBJ2-7,TRBV2,once,TGTGCCAGCAGCGGGACAGGGGACGAGCAGTACTTC,CASSGTGDEQYF
NA,TRBJ1-6,TRBV6-5,NA,TGTGCCACCTGGAGGAGCTCCTATAATTCACCCCTCCACTTT,CATWRSSYNSPLHF
NA,TRBJ1-1,TRBV6-5,NA,TGTGCCACTGGGCGCGAATCTGAAGCTTTCTTT,CATGRESEAFF
TRBD1,TRBJ1-2,TRBV5-1,NA,TGCGCCAGCAGCTTGGCCGGGACAGGTTTTTCACGGGACTTAAGGTACACCTTC,CASSLAGTGFSRDLRYTF
TRBD1,TRBJ1-2,TRBV3-1/TRBV3-2,NA,TGTGCCAGCAGCCCGGGACAGGCGCCGGGTTATGGCTACACCTTC,CASSPGQAPGYGYTF
NA,TRBJ1-4,TRBV2,NA,TGTGCCAGCAGTCCGGACCCGGGGACTAATGAAAAACTGTTTTTT,CASSPDPGTNEKLFF
TRBD1,TRBJ1-2,TRBV30,NA,TGTGCCTGGAGAAAACAGGGGGCGCAGGGCTACACCTTC,CAWRKQGAQGYTF
TRBD1,TRBJ1-1,TRBV14,once,TGTGCCAGCAGCCAGAAACCCGGGACAGGGGTTCCCACTGAAGCTTTCTTT,CASSQKPGTGVPTEAFF
NA,TRBJ1-5,TRBV18,NA,TGTGCCAGCTCACCACAACAGGGTGCCGGTCAGCCCCAGCATTTT,CASSPQQGAGQPQHF
NA,TRBJ1-1,TRBV5-1,NA,TGCGCCAGCAGCTTGGTTGGCAGGGTGGGCACTGAAGCTTTCTTT,CASSLVGRVGTEAFF